The clone carrying this T cell receptor beta chain was counted at least ten times. Coverage ceases 3 residues before the CDR3 finishes, and the germline J gene fills in the end. This CDR3 has 14 amino acids. CDR1 MNHEY and CDR2 SVGEGT come from the germline V gene. Measured with immunoSEQ multiplex PCR; TCRdb has only the in-frame clones, and not every one. The sample has over 45,000 clones, none seen only once. This entry belongs to a study of T cell clonality in common variable immunodeficiency. This clonotype was obtained from a person aged 18 to 70 in good health. This chain links TRBV6-2 or TRBV6-3 with TRBJ1-1; weak D call: TRBD1 (6 bases). Input material: peripheral blood mononuclear cells. This CDR3 is CASSYSDSSYEAFF. The DNA read from the CDR3 is TGTGCCAGCAGTTACTCGGACAGCTCCTACGAG.